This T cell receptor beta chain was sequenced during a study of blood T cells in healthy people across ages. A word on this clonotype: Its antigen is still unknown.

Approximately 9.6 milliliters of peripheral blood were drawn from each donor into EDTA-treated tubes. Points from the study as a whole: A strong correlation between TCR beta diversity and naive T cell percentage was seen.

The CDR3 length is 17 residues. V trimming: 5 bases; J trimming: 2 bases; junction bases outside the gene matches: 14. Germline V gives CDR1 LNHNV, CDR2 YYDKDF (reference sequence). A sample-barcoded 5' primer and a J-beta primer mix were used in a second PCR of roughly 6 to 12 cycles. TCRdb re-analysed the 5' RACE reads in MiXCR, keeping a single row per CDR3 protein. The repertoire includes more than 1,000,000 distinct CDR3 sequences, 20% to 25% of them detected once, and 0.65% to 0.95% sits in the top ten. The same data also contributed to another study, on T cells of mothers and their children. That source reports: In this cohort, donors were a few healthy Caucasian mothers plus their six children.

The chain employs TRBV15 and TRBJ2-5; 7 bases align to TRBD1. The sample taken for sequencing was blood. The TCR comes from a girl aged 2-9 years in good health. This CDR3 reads CATSSNANPGQQETQYF. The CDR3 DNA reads TGTGCCACCAGCTCAAATGCCAACCCGGGACAGCAAGAGACCCAGTACTTC.